The 9 T cell receptor beta chains below come from one sample, sequenced in a study of T-cell reconstitution after alpha-beta-depleted transplantation in children. Construction of the TCRbeta library involved unique molecular identifiers. TCRdb fed the PCR reads into MiXCR, producing one record per CDR3 protein. Found here are fewer than 250,000 distinct CDR3 sequences, roughly 8% of them singletons; the top ten hold 5% to 8%. The sample here was PBMCs, mostly from graft donor cells, taken 180 days after TCRalphabeta/CD19-depleted stem cell transplant. The receptor set was obtained from a male patient under 18 who had a stem cell transplant for acute lymphoblastic leukemia, so the T cells may come from the graft donor.

Ten or more counts support this clonotype. The V call is TRBV5-5, the J call TRBJ2-7; D may correspond to TRBD1 or TRBD2 (5 bases each). The CDR3 has 16 amino acids. Germline CDR1 is SGHKS and CDR2 is YYEKEE (reference sequence). V lost 0 bases and J lost 3, with 16 bases in between. CDR3 DNA sequence: TGTGCCAGCAGCTTGGGGGGCACAGTGAGGGGCTACGAGCAGTACTTC. Amino acid sequence: CASSLGGTVRGYEQYF. The whole variable domain, remainder taken from reference TRBV5-5 and TRBJ2-7, is DAGVTQSPTHLIKTRGQQVTLRCSPISGHKSVSWYQQVLGQGPQFIFQYYEKEERGRGNFPDRFSARQFPNYSSELNVNALLLGDSALYLCASSLGGTVRGYEQYFGPGTRLTVT.

This clonotype was recorded at least ten times. The CDR3 DNA reads TGCAGTGCTAGAGGGCGGGGGTCGAACACTGAAGCTTTCTTT. It specifies CSARGRGSNTEAFF. The genes are TRBV20-1 and TRBJ1-1; possible D gene TRBD1, 5 bases. V dropped 1 base and J dropped 1 base, with 10 bases sitting between them. The CDR3 sequence is 14 residues long. From germline, CDR1 is DFQATT and CDR2 SNEGSKA (reference sequence).

The V and J genes are TRBV7-9 and TRBJ2-1; TRBD2 matches 7 bases. Germline V gene lookup returns CDR1 SEHNR and CDR2 FQNEAQ (reference sequence). The CDR3 covers 17 residues. J gave up 0 bases and V 2 bases, and 7 bases lay outside the gene matches. CDR3 DNA sequence: TGTGCCAGCAGCTTACCCCTAGCGGAGAGCTCCTACAATGAGCAGTTCTTC. Protein sequence: CASSLPLAESSYNEQFF. Full variable domain (remainder filled in from reference TRBV7-9 and TRBJ2-1): DTGVSQNPRHKITKRGQNVTFRCDPISEHNRLYWYRQTLGQGPEFLTYFQNEAQLEKSRLLSDRFSAERPKGSFSTLEIQRTEQGDSAMYLCASSLPLAESSYNEQFFGPGTRLTVL.

With respect to this clonotype: A much larger clone differs from this one at a single base, so this may be a read error. This rearrangement joins TRBV4-1 to TRBJ2-7; 9 bases map to TRBD1. V was clipped by 4 bases and J by 5 bases; unmatched bases: 21. Germline-derived CDR1 and CDR2 are MGHRA and YSYEKL. The length of the CDR3 is 19 residues. The CDR3 region has the DNA TGCGCCAGCAGCCTATTACCGGGACAGGGAGTTGCTAGCACCCACGAGCAGTACTTC. It is translated as CASSLLPGQGVASTHEQYF.

This clonotype appeared many times. The chain combines TRBV12-3 or TRBV12-4 with TRBJ1-1; D is ambiguous. The CDR3 is 12 residues long. V gave up 6 bases and J gave up 5 bases, with 10 bases separating them. CDR3 loop: CASSTMGTEAFF. DNA for the CDR3: TGTGCCAGCAGCACTATGGGTACTGAAGCTTTCTTT.

This clonotype appeared many times. This chain connects TRBV5-1 to TRBJ2-2; D is possibly TRBD2 (5 bases). Trimming left V 5 bases short and J 3 bases short, with 11 bases between. Looked up from germline, CDR1 is SGHRS and CDR2 is YFSETQ. The CDR3 runs 14 residues. CDR3 region: CASRPGIDTGELFF. CDR3 coding DNA: TGCGCCAGCAGGCCGGGGATCGACACCGGGGAGCTGTTTTTT.

This clonotype was counted at least ten times. J is TRBJ2-2 and V is TRBV2; D not certain. Looked up from germline, CDR1 is SNHLY and CDR2 is FYNNEI. V shed 8 bases and J shed 3 bases, with 10 bases lying between them. CDR3 size: 13 residues. The CDR3 sequence: CASFNPYTGELFF. CDR3 DNA sequence: TGTGCCAGCTTTAACCCGTACACCGGGGAGCTGTTTTTT. Full variable domain (outside the CDR3, taken from reference TRBV2 and TRBJ2-2): EPEVTQTPSHQVTQMGQEVILRCVPISNHLYFYWYRQILGQKVEFLVSFYNNEISEKSEIFDDQFSVERPDGSNFTLKIRSTKLEDSAMYFCASFNPYTGELFFGEGSRLTVL.

About this clonotype: A clone one base away is much larger, so this may be a read error. The V gene is TRBV7-3, the J gene TRBJ2-5, with 10 bases matching TRBD2. The CDR3 is made up of 16 amino acids. V lost 4 bases to trimming and J lost 5 bases; unmatched junction nucleotides: 10. CDR1 and CDR2 (germline): SGHTA, FQGTGA. The CDR3 spells CASSSASGRVGETQYF. In DNA form, the CDR3 reads TGTGCCAGCAGCTCGGCTAGCGGGAGAGTGGGGGAGACCCAGTACTTC.

This clonotype was observed at least ten times. The chain recombines TRBV5-1 with TRBJ2-3; 7 bases line up with TRBD2. There are 16 residues in the CDR3. Germline-derived CDR1 and CDR2 are SGHRS and YFSETQ. Germline trimming cut 2 bases from V and 2 bases from J; bases unmatched to any gene: 8. This chain's CDR3 is CASSFGLVPFTDTQYF. The CDR3 bases are TGCGCCAGCAGCTTCGGACTAGTCCCATTCACAGATACGCAGTATTTT.